The TCR beta chain described here comes from a study of blood T cell repertoires in COVID-19. Turning to the study itself: Sites in the United States, Italy and Spain provided acute and convalescent COVID-19 samples.

Across 24 US areas, participants ranged in age from about 18 to 90 years. In germline, CDR1 is SGHDT, CDR2 YYEEEE. CDR3 length: 15 residues. Trimming removed 3 bases from V and 4 bases from J, with 13 bases in between. TCRdb's copy holds only in-frame clones and misses some; the assay was immunoSEQ multiplex PCR. The sample lists hundreds of thousands of clones; around 82% were seen once. The chain employs TRBV5-6 and TRBJ2-2, with D possibly matching TRBD1 (5 bases). The sequenced sample consisted of PBMCs or T cells enriched from blood (not recorded which). The clonotype comes from a woman in her 50s who had been exposed to COVID-19. The CDR3 DNA reads as TGTGCCAGCAGCTCCAGGACACCCTTCACCGGGGAGCTGTTTTTT. This translates into CASSSRTPFTGELFF.